This T cell receptor (beta chain) was sequenced in a study of shared clonotypes between healthy human individuals (dated by TCRdb to 2020 to 2021). Regarding the study in general: Two women and a few men aged 18 to 49 years were included in the cohort. Different laboratories and diverse techniques were used to prepare libraries and sequence TCR repertoires, to increase sequencing depth and limit assay-specific biases. For each donor, CD4 naive and CD4 memory were each run on three plates, CD8 naive on two plates, and CD8 memory on one plate. Each donor's leukapheresis produced roughly between about 0.8 and 8.9 billion PBMCs. The study deeply sequenced blood TCR repertoires of roughly five healthy adults to estimate repertoire size and the extent of clonotype sharing between individuals.

Study-wide findings and limitations: Sampling was restricted to blood, and TCR repertoires in tissue are likely to differ from TCR repertoires in blood. Because the study included a small number of donors, the genetic and exposure-history diversity represented was limited. Incomplete sequencing was indicated by rarefaction of sorted-subset datasets, despite the large sequencing depth. Pairwise subsampling led to the expectation that sequencing depth would affect the degree of clonotype sharing among donors. Estimated clonotype richness was generally larger for naive than for memory subsets. Higher generation probabilities were observed for clonotypes shared by all four sorted-subset donors than for non-shared clonotypes. When a few donors were compared, the shared fraction of clonotypes was 5% to 6.5% for naive CD4, approximately 3.3% for naive CD8, 2% to 2.5% for memory CD4, and around 0.4% for memory CD8.

Using the deep immunoSEQ assay, multiplex PCR amplified TCR CDR3 regions from genomic DNA. For each cell subset, the extracted genomic DNA was distributed evenly across all wells of several immunoSEQ 96-well plates, and each plate served as one replicate. Each replicate PCR for sorted subsets received about 200 ng genomic DNA, equal to roughly 29,000 T cell genomes. Purified libraries were measured with a Qubit 3.0 fluorometer, size-checked on a Bioanalyzer 2100, and measured again with the KAPA Library Quantification kit. Each immunoSEQ 96-well plate was sequenced on its own single-read 150-cycle Illumina NextSeq 550 flow cell. The study's processing was this. Because the immunoSEQ output held only junctional sequences and lacked quality scores, the filtering could not match the filtering applied to full-length reads. To assign V/J genes and CDR3, sequences were annotated using PyIR, a Python wrapper for IgBLAST v1.9, with IMGT germline references. Reads were filtered out if the reads had weak V/J assignments (E-value above 1e-6), no CDR3, stop codons, out-of-frame junctions, or ambiguous translated residues. V3J clonotypes were defined by identical inferred V gene, J gene, and CDR3 amino acid sequence. To compute the percentage overlap between repertoires, the number of shared unique clonotypes was divided by the size of the smaller repertoire. Three approaches were used to assess repertoire richness: RTK rarefaction, the Chao1 estimator, and Recon v2.1 estimates of unobserved clonotypes. For all TCRbeta clonotypes obtained by the gDNA method from four donors, generation probabilities were computed with OLGA. TCRdb carries this immuneACCESS record with in-frame sequences only. Its versions omit some clonotypes, under half of them owing to an unresolved V gene in the studies checked, with the rest unexplained. V and J calls and clone size are given by that table; D and trimming were obtained from the DNA. Here the sample has under 1,900,000 clones; 98% to 99% occur a single time. 0.3% to 0.45% of the sample is taken by the ten largest.

CDR1 and CDR2, per the germline V gene, are MGHRA and YSYEKL. A distance of 13 bases separates the germline ends of V and J, which lose 1 base and 3 bases respectively. CDR3 length: 16 amino acids, cysteine to phenylalanine. This entry keeps only the CDR3 DNA: 48 bases, framed from base 1. Healthy HIV-negative adults with no recently reported acute infections or vaccinations were included as donors. Every donor was a Caucasian adult living in Nashville, Tennessee, USA. Magnetic negative selection was used to enrich CD4+ T cells, after which naive cells were positively selected on CD45RA and the negative fraction became the memory subset. Blood was obtained by leukapheresis, after which PBMCs were separated by Ficoll-Histopaque density gradient centrifugation and cryopreserved in liquid nitrogen vapor phase. Purity and quantity of every magnetically sorted T cell population were checked by analytical flow cytometry. From each sorted fraction, genomic DNA was isolated and quantified by UV absorbance on a Nanodrop 2000c.

As for this clone: Its antigen remains unidentified. No per-base quality is available; no much larger clone lies one base away.

The sequence derives from a man younger than 40 in good health. The specimen was naive CD4+ T cells sorted from blood. This sample's cell subset or site label indicates: CD45RA+ positively selected. In this chain, TRBV4-1 is recombined with TRBJ2-1; the D region possibly corresponds to TRBD1 (5 bases align). The bases read TGCGCCAGCAGCCAAGCTCCAGGGAATATCTACAATGAGCAGTTCTTC. This sequence encodes CASSQAPGNIYNEQFF.